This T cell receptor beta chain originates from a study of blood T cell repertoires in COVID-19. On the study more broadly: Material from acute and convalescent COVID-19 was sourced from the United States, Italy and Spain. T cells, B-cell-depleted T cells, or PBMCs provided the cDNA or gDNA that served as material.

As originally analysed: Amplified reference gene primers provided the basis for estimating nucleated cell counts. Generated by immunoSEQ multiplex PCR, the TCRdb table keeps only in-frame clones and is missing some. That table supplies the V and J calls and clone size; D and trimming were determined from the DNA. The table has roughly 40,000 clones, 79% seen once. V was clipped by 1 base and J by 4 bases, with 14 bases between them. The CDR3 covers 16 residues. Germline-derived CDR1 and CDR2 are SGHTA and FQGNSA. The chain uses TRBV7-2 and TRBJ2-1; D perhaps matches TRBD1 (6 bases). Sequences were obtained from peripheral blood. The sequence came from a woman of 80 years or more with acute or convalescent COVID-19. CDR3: CASSLEATGYYNEQFF. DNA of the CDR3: TGTGCCAGCAGCTTAGAGGCGACAGGTTATTACAATGAGCAGTTCTTC.